What follows describes a single TCR beta chain. The antigen is undetermined. This record comes from a study of somatic mutations in cytotoxic T cells in rheumatoid arthritis. Overall study results and limits: Nothing was done to adjust for multiple comparisons when TRBV07 showed up slightly less in rheumatoid arthritis patients.

The repertoire was sequenced with immunoSEQ multiplex PCR; TCRdb's copy has only in-frame clones and lacks some. The sample records roughly 16,000 clones, less than 90% being singletons. V was trimmed by 0 bases and J by 0 bases, leaving 13 bases between them. CDR1 and CDR2 from the germline V gene are SGHDT and YYEEEE. The CDR3 sequence is 18 residues long. What was sequenced was CD8+ T cells sorted from blood. The rearrangement uses TRBV5-6 and TRBJ1-6; D unresolved. The sequence was collected from an adult with rheumatoid arthritis. The DNA of the CDR3 is TGTGCCAGCAGCTTGGGAGGGCGGAGAAGCTCCTATAATTCACCCCTCCACTTT. Protein sequence: CASSLGGRRSSYNSPLHF.